Only a few counts were recorded for the clone carrying this T cell receptor beta chain. For the second PCR, which ran for about 7 to 11 cycles, a sample-barcoded 5' primer and a J-beta primer mix were used. A 12-random-nucleotide template-switch adaptor tagged each cDNA molecule. TCRdb used MiXCR to reprocess the 5' RACE reads, holding one entry per CDR3 protein. The sample gives around 900,000 distinct CDR3 sequences, just over 50% of which show up once; 20% to 25% is in the top ten. This sample is part of a study of blood T cells in healthy people across ages. Trimming removed 0 bases from V and 7 bases from J; junction bases left unmatched: 11. Germline assignment: CDR1 SGDLS and CDR2 YYNGEE. The CDR3 is made up of 16 amino acids.

This sequence originates from a woman aged 55 to 70 in good health. The sample taken for sequencing was blood. The chain has TRBV9 and TRBJ2-5; TRBD2 aligns across 8 bases. CDR3 region: CASSVGFLAGSRTQYF. CDR3 in DNA: TGTGCCAGCAGCGTAGGGTTCCTAGCGGGTAGTCGGACCCAGTACTTC.